The 30 T cell receptor beta chains reported below all come from one sample, sequenced in a study of CD8 T cells in Susac syndrome. Random-hexamer reverse transcription was applied to roughly 0.5 to 1 ug RNA. TCRdb re-called the immunoSEQ multiplex PCR reads with MiXCR, one entry per CDR3 protein. The sample consists of 150,000 to 200,000 distinct CDR3 sequences, nearly 95% of them appearing once. The specimen was CD4+ T cells from PBMCs. Every receptor here comes from a human donor with multiple sclerosis.

The rearrangement uses TRBV27 and TRBJ2-1; 11 bases are a match to TRBD2. Germline CDR1 reads MNHEY; CDR2 reads SMNVEV (reference sequence). This CDR3 has 16 amino acids. The ends lost 5 bases at V and 6 bases at J; junction bases unmatched: 9. The CDR3 reads CASSPPLAGGPNEQFF. Written as DNA, the CDR3 is TGTGCCAGCAGTCCTCCTTTAGCGGGAGGGCCCAATGAGCAGTTCTTC.

CDR3 residues: CASSSLVVGNPGELFF. The DNA of the CDR3 is TGTGCCAGCAGTTCACTAGTCGTGGGAAATCCCGGGGAGCTGTTTTTT. The chain links TRBV6-5 to TRBJ2-2; D may be TRBD2 (5 bases). V lost 4 bases and J 6 bases, leaving 18 bases between the germline ends. CDR1 is MNHEY and CDR2 is SVGAGI in the germline V gene. This CDR3 comprises 16 residues.

V is TRBV2 and J is TRBJ2-1; D is uncertain. The germline V gene encodes CDR1 SNHLY and CDR2 FYNNEI. V was cut by 7 bases and J by 9 bases, with 10 bases left in between. The CDR3 sequence is 11 residues long. CDR3 in DNA: TGTGCCAGCACCCGGAGCGCTGAGCAGTTCTTC. It codes for CASTRSAEQFF.

The chain has TRBV9 and TRBJ1-6; TRBD1 is a possible D gene (6 bases). Trimming took off 3 bases at V and 8 bases at J, with 15 bases between the two ends. Germline V CDR1 and CDR2: SGDLS, YYNGEE. The CDR3 sequence is 15 residues long. The CDR3 loop is CASSAGGAADSPLHF. In DNA form, the CDR3 reads TGTGCCAGCAGCGCCGGGGGGGCCGCGGATTCACCCCTCCACTTT.

This chain uses TRBV3-1 with TRBJ2-5; 8 bases are a match to TRBD1. J was trimmed by 5 bases and V by 1 base; bases with no gene match: 9. The CDR3 has 16 residues. Germline loops: CDR1 LGHDT, CDR2 YNNKEL (reference sequence). CDR3 in amino acids: CASSQGVRTGFETQYF. CDR3 sequence (DNA): TGTGCCAGCAGCCAAGGTGTCCGGACAGGGTTTGAGACCCAGTACTTC.

The rearrangement uses TRBV10-3 and TRBJ1-2, with 8 bases aligning to TRBD1. The CDR3 spans 14 residues. Unmatched junction bases numbered 7, after V lost 8 bases and J lost 2 bases. Germline V gene data show CDR1 as ENHRY and CDR2 as SYGVKD. In nucleotides, the CDR3 is TGTGCCATCCCTCGGACAGGGTTCAACTATGGCTACACCTTC. Amino acids: CAIPRTGFNYGYTF.

The chain recombines TRBV3-1 with TRBJ2-7; a weak D match, TRBD1 (5 bases). This CDR3 is built from 16 residues. The germline V gene encodes CDR1 LGHDT and CDR2 YNNKEL (reference sequence). Trimming cost V 4 bases and J 4 bases, with 20 bases left between them. The CDR3 protein is CASSPYSGFAMYEQYF. CDR3 DNA sequence: TGTGCCAGCAGCCCCTATTCAGGGTTCGCAATGTACGAGCAGTACTTC.

This rearrangement joins TRBV3-1 to TRBJ2-3; D is perhaps TRBD2 (6 bases). Germline V gene data show CDR1 as LGHDT and CDR2 as YNNKEL (reference sequence). The CDR3 has 15 amino acids. V was cut by 1 base and J by 0 bases, with 8 bases left in between. CDR3 in amino acids: CASSQARGSTDTQYF. The CDR3 coding sequence is TGTGCCAGCAGCCAAGCCCGGGGGAGCACAGATACGCAGTATTTT.

The chain uses TRBV4-1 and TRBJ2-1, with 9 bases lining up with TRBD1. The J segment lost 3 bases and the V segment lost 1 base, leaving 10 bases of the junction unmatched. CDR1 MGHRA and CDR2 YSYEKL come from the germline V gene. CDR3 length: 18 residues. The CDR3 loop is CASSQGPGQGVIYNEQFF. The CDR3 nucleotides read TGCGCCAGCAGCCAAGGGCCGGGACAGGGAGTCATCTACAATGAGCAGTTCTTC.

V is TRBV14 and J is TRBJ1-2; 9 nucleotides line up with TRBD1. Germline V gives CDR1 SGHDN, CDR2 FVKESK. Trimming cost V 3 bases and J 7 bases; bases outside gene matches: 6. The CDR3 covers 14 residues. The CDR3 loop is CASSQAGTGLGYTF. The CDR3 DNA follows: TGTGCCAGCAGCCAGGCCGGGACAGGGCTTGGCTACACCTTC. Filled out from reference TRBV14 and TRBJ1-2, the complete variable domain reads EAGVTQFPSHSVIEKGQTVTLRCDPISGHDNLYWYRRVMGKEIKFLLHFVKESKQDESGMPNNRFLAERTGGTYSTLKVQPAELEDSGVYFCASSQAGTGLGYTFGSGTRLTVV.

In this sample, this clonotype turned up once. The V gene is TRBV30, the J gene TRBJ2-2, with 10 bases matching TRBD2. This CDR3 is 15 amino acids long. Germline CDR1 reads GTSNPN; CDR2 reads SVGIG (reference sequence). The ends lost 4 bases at V and 5 bases at J; junction bases unmatched: 7. Here the CDR3 DNA reads TGTGCCTGGAAGGCAGGGGGACTAGCGACCGGGGAGCTGTTTTTT. Its protein is CAWKAGGLATGELFF.

The V call is TRBV2, the J call TRBJ2-1, with 10 bases identical to TRBD1. CDR1 is SNHLY, CDR2 FYNNEI, per germline. The CDR3 has 13 residues. The junction had 2 bases not matched to a gene; V was cut back by 6 bases and J by 6 bases. The CDR3 is CASSGDRGNEQFF. DNA for the CDR3: TGTGCCAGCAGCGGGGACAGGGGCAATGAGCAGTTCTTC.

This clonotype was observed a handful of times. This chain connects TRBV19 to TRBJ2-5; D remains ambiguous. V lost 6 bases to trimming and J lost 4 bases, with 6 bases between them. Germline V lookup: CDR1 LNHDA, CDR2 SQIVND (reference sequence). The CDR3 covers 11 residues. CDR3 sequence: CASSKGETQYF. The CDR3, as DNA: TGTGCCAGTAGCAAGGGAGAGACCCAGTACTTC.

The V call is TRBV12-3 or TRBV12-4, the J call TRBJ2-3; D may be TRBD1 or TRBD2 (5 bases each). The CDR3 is made up of 13 amino acids. V lost 3 bases and J 4 bases, leaving 8 bases between the germline ends. Written as DNA, the CDR3 is TGTGCCAGCAGTTTGAGGGGATCAGATACGCAGTATTTT. It encodes CASSLRGSDTQYF.

This chain joins TRBV7-2 and TRBJ1-6; TRBD1 matches 8 bases. CDR1 is SGHTA, CDR2 FQGNSA, per germline. This CDR3 spans 14 amino acids. The ends lost 4 bases at V and 5 bases at J; junction bases unmatched: 1. CDR3: CASSSQGDNSPLHF. CDR3 in DNA: TGTGCCAGCAGCTCACAGGGGGATAATTCACCCCTCCACTTT.

This sequence joins TRBV9 and TRBJ2-7; no reliable D call. Between the trimmed V and J ends, which lost 0 bases and 6 bases, there was a span of 10 bases. Germline values: CDR1 SGDLS, CDR2 YYNGEE. The CDR3 contains 13 residues. The CDR3 spells CASSVGAEPEQYF. Written as DNA, the CDR3 is TGTGCCAGCAGCGTAGGCGCGGAGCCCGAGCAGTACTTC.

This sequence joins TRBV7-3 and TRBJ2-7, with TRBD2 matching over 9 bases. This CDR3 has 17 residues. Per the germline V gene, CDR1 is SGHTA and CDR2 is FQGTGA. The junction had 16 bases not matched to a gene; V was cut back by 5 bases and J by 5 bases. This chain's CDR3 is CASSPSIGSGRRDEQYF. As DNA, the CDR3 is TGTGCCAGCAGCCCGAGCATCGGTAGCGGGAGACGAGACGAGCAGTACTTC.

This chain joins TRBV12-3 or TRBV12-4 and TRBJ2-7; TRBD2 aligns across 8 bases. Germline trimming cut 5 bases from V and 5 bases from J; bases unmatched to any gene: 8. CDR3 length equals 14 residues. CDR3 in amino acids: CASSRPGLGHEQYF. The CDR3 DNA is TGTGCCAGCAGTCGTCCGGGACTAGGCCACGAGCAGTACTTC.

The V call is TRBV3-1, the J call TRBJ1-5, with D perhaps matching TRBD1 (5 bases). Trimming shortened V by 1 base and J by 5 bases, and 6 bases separated the two germline ends. Germline V gene sequence: CDR1 LGHDT, CDR2 YNNKEL (reference sequence). The CDR3 is 13 amino acids. DNA for the CDR3: TGTGCCAGCAGCCAAGTGGGGGATCAGCCCCAGCATTTT. Translated: CASSQVGDQPQHF.

The chain uses TRBV5-1 and TRBJ1-1; D not certain. The germline CDR1 and CDR2 sequences are SGHRS and YFSETQ. CDR3 length: 14 residues. V dropped 1 base and J dropped 7 bases, with 14 bases sitting between them. CDR3 sequence (DNA): TGCGCCAGCAGCTTGCCCAACGGAGAGGTTGAAGCTTTCTTT. The encoded protein is CASSLPNGEVEAFF.

This clonotype was recorded once. This rearrangement joins TRBV15 to TRBJ2-3; D gene uncertain. CDR3 length: 12 residues. The V end was cut by 0 bases, the J end by 3 bases, with 1 base between. Germline V CDR1 and CDR2: LNHNV, YYDKDF (reference sequence). CDR3 sequence: CATSRETDTQYF. The CDR3 DNA follows: TGTGCCACCAGCAGAGAAACAGATACGCAGTATTTT.

CDR3 nucleotide sequence: TGTGCCAGCAGCTTAGTGGGGCGGCTAGCGGGAGTTGAGCAGTTCTTC. Translated, it gives CASSLVGRLAGVEQFF. The V gene is TRBV7-2, the J gene TRBJ2-1; TRBD2 matches 10 bases. The trim removed 1 base at V and 9 bases at J, leaving 9 bases unmatched. The CDR3 has 16 amino acids. Germline V lookup: CDR1 SGHTA, CDR2 FQGNSA.

The V and J genes are TRBV30 and TRBJ1-1; possible D gene TRBD1, 6 bases. This CDR3 comprises 13 residues. Germline V gene sequence: CDR1 GTSNPN, CDR2 SVGIG (reference sequence). The ends were cut back, 5 bases at V and 0 bases at J, with 10 bases in the middle. The CDR3 loop is CAWGGLMNTEAFF. The CDR3 DNA reads as TGTGCCTGGGGGGGGCTGATGAACACTGAAGCTTTCTTT.

V is TRBV15 and J is TRBJ1-1, with 8 bases identical to TRBD1. The CDR3 sequence is 16 residues long. The trim removed 4 bases at V and 0 bases at J, leaving 7 bases unmatched. Germline V gene lookup returns CDR1 LNHNV and CDR2 YYDKDF (reference sequence). This chain's CDR3 is CATSNIRGLLNTEAFF. The CDR3 DNA sequence: TGTGCCACCAGCAATATCAGGGGGCTCCTGAACACTGAAGCTTTCTTT.

V is TRBV6-5 and J is TRBJ2-2; 12 bases agree with TRBD1. This CDR3 contains 17 residues. CDR1 is MNHEY and CDR2 is SVGAGI in the germline V gene. The ends lost 5 bases at V and 6 bases at J; junction bases unmatched: 10. In DNA form, the CDR3 reads TGTGCCAGCAGTCTACTACCGGGACAGGGGGCCGCCGGGGAGCTGTTTTTT. Amino acids: CASSLLPGQGAAGELFF.

This chain joins TRBV29-1 and TRBJ2-1; D is ambiguous. CDR1 is SQVTM, CDR2 ANQGSEA, per germline. Deletions cut 7 bases from V and 2 bases from J, with 12 bases between. The CDR3 spans 13 residues. CDR3 region: CSGRTPAYNEQFF. The CDR3 DNA reads TGCAGCGGCAGGACCCCCGCCTACAATGAGCAGTTCTTC.

The V gene is TRBV29-1, the J gene TRBJ1-2, with D unclear. With 4 bases removed from V and 4 bases from J, the gap between germline ends came to 13 bases. The germline V gene encodes CDR1 SQVTM and CDR2 ANQGSEA. The CDR3 runs to 13 residues. The CDR3 region has the DNA TGCAGCGTTGGGGCAGTCTCTGGCTATGGCTACACCTTC. Its protein product is CSVGAVSGYGYTF. Drawing the rest from reference TRBV29-1 and TRBJ1-2, the complete variable domain is SAVISQKPSRDICQRGTSLTIQCQVDSQVTMMFWYRQQPGQSLTLIATANQGSEATYESGFVIDKFPISRPNLTFSTLTVSNMSPEDSSIYLCSVGAVSGYGYTFGSGTRLTVV.

The rearrangement uses TRBV5-1 and TRBJ2-1; D gene unclear. V was clipped by 7 bases and J by 1 base, with 12 bases between them. This CDR3 contains 14 residues. The germline CDR1 and CDR2 sequences are SGHRS and YFSETQ. The CDR3 DNA is TGCGCCAGCGCCCCCCCGAGTTCCTACAATGAGCAGTTCTTC. Encoded protein: CASAPPSSYNEQFF.

The CDR3: CASSVSGRNQETQYF. As DNA, the CDR3 is TGTGCCAGCAGCGTAAGCGGGAGGAACCAAGAGACCCAGTACTTC. The chain couples TRBV9 to TRBJ2-5, with 9 nucleotides matching TRBD2. Germline loops: CDR1 SGDLS, CDR2 YYNGEE. The junction had 1 base not matched to a gene; V was cut back by 1 base and J by 0 bases. The CDR3 has 15 residues.

The gene calls are TRBV3-1 and TRBJ2-7; D gene ambiguous. Trimming removed 5 bases at V and 0 bases at J, with 8 bases between. This CDR3 spans 13 amino acids. Germline CDR1 LGHDT, CDR2 YNNKEL (reference sequence). The CDR3 coding sequence is TGTGCCAGCAGCTCCGGAGACTCCTACGAGCAGTACTTC. As protein: CASSSGDSYEQYF.